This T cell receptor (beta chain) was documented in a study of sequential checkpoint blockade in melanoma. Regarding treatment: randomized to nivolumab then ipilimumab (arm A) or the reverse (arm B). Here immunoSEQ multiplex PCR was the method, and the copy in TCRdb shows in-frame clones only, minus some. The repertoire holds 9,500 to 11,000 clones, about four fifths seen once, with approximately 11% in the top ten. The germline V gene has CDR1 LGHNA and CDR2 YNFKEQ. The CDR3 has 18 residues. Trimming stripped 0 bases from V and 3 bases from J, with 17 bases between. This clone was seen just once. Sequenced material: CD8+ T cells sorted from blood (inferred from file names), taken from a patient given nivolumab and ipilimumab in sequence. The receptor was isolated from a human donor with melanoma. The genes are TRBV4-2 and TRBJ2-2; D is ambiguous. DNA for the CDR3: TGTGCCAGCAGCCAAGATCTCGTAGCTGCCCTGTACACCGGGGAGCTGTTTTTT. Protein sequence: CASSQDLVAALYTGELFF.